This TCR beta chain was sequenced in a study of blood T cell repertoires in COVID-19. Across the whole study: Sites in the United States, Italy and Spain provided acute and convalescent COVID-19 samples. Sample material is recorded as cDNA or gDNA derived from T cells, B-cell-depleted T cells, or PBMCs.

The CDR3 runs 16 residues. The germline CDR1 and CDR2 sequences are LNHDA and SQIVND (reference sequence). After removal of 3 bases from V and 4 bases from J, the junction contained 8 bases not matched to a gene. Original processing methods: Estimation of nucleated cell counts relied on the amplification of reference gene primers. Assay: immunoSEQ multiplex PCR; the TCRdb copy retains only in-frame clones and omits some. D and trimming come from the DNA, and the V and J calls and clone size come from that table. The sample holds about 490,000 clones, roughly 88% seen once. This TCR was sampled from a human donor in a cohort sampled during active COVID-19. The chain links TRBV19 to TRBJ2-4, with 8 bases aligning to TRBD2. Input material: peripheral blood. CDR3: CASSIERENWKNIQYF. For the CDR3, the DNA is TGTGCCAGTAGTATTGAGCGGGAGAATTGGAAAAACATTCAGTACTTC.